The clone carrying this T cell receptor (beta chain) was detected once. The entry originates in a study of blood T cell repertoires in COVID-19. Study context: There were acute and convalescent COVID-19 samples, and they came from the United States, Italy and Spain. Sources were T cells, B-cell-depleted T cells, or PBMCs; the material itself was cDNA or gDNA.

In the source study's methods: The assay estimated nucleated cells by amplifying reference gene primers. Data came from immunoSEQ multiplex PCR; TCRdb stores just in-frame clones and leaves some out. For V, J and clone size, that table is used; D and trimming come from the DNA. The sample has about 200,000 clones; around 90% are singletons. Germline V gene sequence: CDR1 LGHDT, CDR2 YNNKEL (reference sequence). Deletions cut 4 bases from V and 1 base from J, with 8 bases between. There are 14 residues in the CDR3. The chain couples TRBV3-1 (or the pseudogene TRBV3-2) to TRBJ2-1; D perhaps matches TRBD1 (5 bases). This clonotype originated in a man in his fifties or sixties with acute or convalescent COVID-19. Sequencing was carried out using peripheral blood. CDR3 protein: CASSPQGSYNEQFF. The CDR3 DNA sequence: TGTGCCAGCAGCCCCCAGGGTTCCTACAATGAGCAGTTCTTC.